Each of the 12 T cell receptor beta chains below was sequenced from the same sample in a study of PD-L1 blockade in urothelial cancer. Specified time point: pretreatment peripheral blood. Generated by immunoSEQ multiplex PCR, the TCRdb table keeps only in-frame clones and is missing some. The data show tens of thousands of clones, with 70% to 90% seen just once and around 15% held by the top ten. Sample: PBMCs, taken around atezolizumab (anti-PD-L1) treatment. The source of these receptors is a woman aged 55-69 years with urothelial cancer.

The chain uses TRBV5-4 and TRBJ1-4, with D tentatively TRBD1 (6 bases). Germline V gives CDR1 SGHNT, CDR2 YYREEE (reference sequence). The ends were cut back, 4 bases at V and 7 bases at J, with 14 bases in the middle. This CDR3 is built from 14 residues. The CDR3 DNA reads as TGTGCCAGCAGCAATGGACAGACGTTTGAAAAACTGTTTTTT. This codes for CASSNGQTFEKLFF.

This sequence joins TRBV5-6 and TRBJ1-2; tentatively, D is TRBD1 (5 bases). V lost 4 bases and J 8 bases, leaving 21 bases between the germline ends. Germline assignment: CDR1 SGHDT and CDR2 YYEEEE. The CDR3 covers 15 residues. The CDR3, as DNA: TGTGCCAGCAGCCAAATAGGACAAATCCTAATGGGCTACACCTTC. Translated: CASSQIGQILMGYTF.

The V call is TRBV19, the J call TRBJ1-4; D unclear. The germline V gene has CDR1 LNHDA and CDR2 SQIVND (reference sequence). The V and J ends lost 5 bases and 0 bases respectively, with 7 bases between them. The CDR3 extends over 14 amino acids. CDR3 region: CASSGLATNEKLFF. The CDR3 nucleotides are TGTGCCAGTAGTGGACTCGCAACTAATGAAAAACTGTTTTTT.

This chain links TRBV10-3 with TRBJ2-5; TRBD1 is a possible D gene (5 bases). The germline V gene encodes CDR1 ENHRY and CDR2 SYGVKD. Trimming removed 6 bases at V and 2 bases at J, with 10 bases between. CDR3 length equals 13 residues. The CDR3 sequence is CAISTGVQETQYF. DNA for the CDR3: TGTGCCATCAGCACAGGAGTACAAGAGACCCAGTACTTC.

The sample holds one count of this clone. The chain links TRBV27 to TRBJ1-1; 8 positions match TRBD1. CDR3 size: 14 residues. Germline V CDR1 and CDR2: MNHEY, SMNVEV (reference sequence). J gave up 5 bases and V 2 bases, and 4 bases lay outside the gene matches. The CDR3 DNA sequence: TGTGCCAGCAGTTTACAGGGGGCCTTAACTGAAGCTTTCTTT. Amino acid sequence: CASSLQGALTEAFF.

The CDR3 DNA sequence: TGTGCCAGCAGCTTGGGAGGGACTAGAGGAGAGACCCAGTACTTC. Its translation is CASSLGGTRGETQYF. This chain uses TRBV5-4 with TRBJ2-5, with 8 bases aligning to TRBD2. V dropped 0 bases and J dropped 4; count of bases not matched to a gene: 5. The CDR3 has 15 residues. Looked up from germline, CDR1 is SGHNT and CDR2 is YYREEE (reference sequence).

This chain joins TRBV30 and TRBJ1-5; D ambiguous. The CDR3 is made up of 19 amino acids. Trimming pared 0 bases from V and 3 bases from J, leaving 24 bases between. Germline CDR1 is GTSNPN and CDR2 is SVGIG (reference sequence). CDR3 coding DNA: TGTGCCTGGAGTGTACGGCGGAGTCTCATTCCACTGGACAATCAGCCCCAGCATTTT. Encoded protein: CAWSVRRSLIPLDNQPQHF. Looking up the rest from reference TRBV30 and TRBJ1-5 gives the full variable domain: SQTIHQWPATLVQPVGSPLSLECTVEGTSNPNLYWYRQAAGRGLQLLFYSVGIGQISSEVPQNLSASRPQDRQFILSSKKLLLSDSGFYLCAWSVRRSLIPLDNQPQHFGDGTRLSIL.

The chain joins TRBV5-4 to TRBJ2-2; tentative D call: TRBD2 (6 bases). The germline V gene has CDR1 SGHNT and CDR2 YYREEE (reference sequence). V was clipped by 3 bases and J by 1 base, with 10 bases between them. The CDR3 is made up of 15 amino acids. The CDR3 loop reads CASSWGLKNTGELFF. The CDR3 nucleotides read TGTGCCAGCAGCTGGGGACTTAAGAACACCGGGGAGCTGTTTTTT.

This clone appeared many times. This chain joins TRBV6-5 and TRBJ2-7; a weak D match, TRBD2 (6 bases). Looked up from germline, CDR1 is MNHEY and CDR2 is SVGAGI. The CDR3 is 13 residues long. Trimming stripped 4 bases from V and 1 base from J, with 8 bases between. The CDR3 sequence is CASSLSGSYEQYF. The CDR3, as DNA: TGTGCCAGCAGTTTAAGCGGGTCCTACGAGCAGTACTTC.

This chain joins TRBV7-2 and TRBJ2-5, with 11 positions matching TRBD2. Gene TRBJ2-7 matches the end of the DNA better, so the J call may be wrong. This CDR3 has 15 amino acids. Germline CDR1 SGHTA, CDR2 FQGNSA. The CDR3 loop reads CASSLGLAGSYEQYF. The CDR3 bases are TGTGCCAGCAGCTTAGGACTAGCGGGATCCTACGAGCAGTACTTC.

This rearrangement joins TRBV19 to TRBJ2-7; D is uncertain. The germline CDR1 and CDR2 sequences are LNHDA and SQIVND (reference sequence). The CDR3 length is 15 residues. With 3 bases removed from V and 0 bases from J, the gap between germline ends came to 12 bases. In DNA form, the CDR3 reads TGTGCCAGTAGTATCGGCAGGTCCTCCTCCTACGAGCAGTACTTC. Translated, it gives CASSIGRSSSYEQYF.

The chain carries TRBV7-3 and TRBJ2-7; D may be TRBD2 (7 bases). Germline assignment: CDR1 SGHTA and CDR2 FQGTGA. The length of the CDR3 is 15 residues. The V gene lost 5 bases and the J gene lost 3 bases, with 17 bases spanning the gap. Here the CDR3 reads CASSREGGGHYEQYF. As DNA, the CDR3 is TGTGCCAGCAGCAGAGAGGGGGGGGGCCACTACGAGCAGTACTTC.